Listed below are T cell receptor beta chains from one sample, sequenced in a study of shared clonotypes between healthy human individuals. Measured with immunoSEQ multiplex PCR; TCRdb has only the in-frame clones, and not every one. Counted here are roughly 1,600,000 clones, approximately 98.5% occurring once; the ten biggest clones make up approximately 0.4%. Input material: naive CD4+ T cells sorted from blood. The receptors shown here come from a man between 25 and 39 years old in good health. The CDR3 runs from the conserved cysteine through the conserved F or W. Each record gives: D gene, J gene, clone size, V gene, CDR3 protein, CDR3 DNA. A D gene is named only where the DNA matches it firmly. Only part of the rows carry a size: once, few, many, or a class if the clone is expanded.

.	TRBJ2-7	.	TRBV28	CASGAEVNYEQYF	TGTGCCAGCGGGGCCGAGGTGAACTACGAGCAGTACTTC
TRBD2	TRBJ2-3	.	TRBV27	CASSLYLAGVEDTQYF	TGTGCCAGCAGTCTGTATCTAGCGGGAGTTGAAGATACGCAGTATTTT
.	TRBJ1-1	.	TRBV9	CASSPPSRARNTEAFF	TGTGCCAGCAGCCCACCCTCGCGGGCCAGGAACACTGAAGCTTTCTTT
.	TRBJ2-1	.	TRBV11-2	CASSLKIEQFF	TGTGCCAGCAGCTTAAAAATTGAGCAGTTCTTC
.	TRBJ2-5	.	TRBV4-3	CASSQGGLNQETQYF	TGCGCCAGCAGCCAAGGGGGACTCAACCAAGAGACCCAGTACTTC
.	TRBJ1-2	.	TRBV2	CASSDGVYGYTF	TGTGCCAGCAGTGACGGAGTATATGGCTACACCTTC
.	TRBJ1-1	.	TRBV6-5	CASSKANTEAFF	TGTGCCAGCAGTAAAGCGAACACTGAAGCTTTCTTT
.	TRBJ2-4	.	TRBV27	CASSQQGGSNIQYF	TGTGCCAGCAGCCAACAGGGAGGGTCAAACATTCAGTACTTC
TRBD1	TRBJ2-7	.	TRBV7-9	CASSHGTAAYEQYF	TGTGCCAGCAGCCATGGGACAGCGGCCTACGAGCAGTACTTC
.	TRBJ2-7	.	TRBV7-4	CASSLRGNEQYF	TGTGCCAGCAGCTTAAGGGGAAACGAGCAGTACTTC
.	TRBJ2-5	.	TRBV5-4	CASSFQGLQETQYF	TGTGCCAGCAGCTTTCAAGGATTACAAGAGACCCAGTACTTC
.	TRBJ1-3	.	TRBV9	CASSGSEGTGNTIYF	TGTGCCAGCAGCGGCTCAGAGGGCACTGGAAACACCATATATTTT
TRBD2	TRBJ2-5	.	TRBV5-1	CASSPGTSGAQETQYF	TGCGCCAGCAGCCCCGGGACTAGCGGCGCCCAAGAGACCCAGTACTTC
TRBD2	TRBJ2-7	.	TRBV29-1	CSVVKRGSYEQYF	TGCAGCGTTGTGAAGCGGGGTTCCTACGAGCAGTACTTC
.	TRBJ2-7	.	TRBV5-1	CASTGTGYYEQYF	TGCGCCAGCACAGGGACCGGCTACTACGAGCAGTACTTC
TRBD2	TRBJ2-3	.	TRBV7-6	CASSLGTSAISDTQYF	TGTGCCAGCAGCTTGGGGACTAGCGCCATATCAGATACGCAGTATTTT
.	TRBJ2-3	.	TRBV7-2	CASSLVGTDTQYF	TGTGCCAGCAGCTTAGTAGGCACAGATACGCAGTATTTT
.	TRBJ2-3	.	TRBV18	CASSPNRATDTQYF	TGTGCCAGCTCACCGAACAGGGCCACAGATACGCAGTATTTT
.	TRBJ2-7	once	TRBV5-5	CASSLASSGGGFYEQYF	TGTGCCAGCAGCTTGGCCTCTAGCGGAGGGGGGTTTTACGAGCAGTACTTC
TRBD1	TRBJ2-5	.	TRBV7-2	CASSTTGFRETQYF	TGTGCCAGCAGCACGACAGGGTTTAGAGAGACCCAGTACTTC
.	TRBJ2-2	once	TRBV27	CASSLRLGLITGELFF	TGTGCCAGCAGTTTAAGGCTAGGATTAATCACCGGGGAGCTGTTTTTT
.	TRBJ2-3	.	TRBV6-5	CASSYSPPSSDTQYF	TGTGCCAGCAGTTACTCCCCTCCGTCATCAGATACGCAGTATTTT
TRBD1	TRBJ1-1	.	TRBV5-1	CASRNRGSGNTEAFF	TGCGCCAGCAGGAACAGGGGGAGTGGGAACACTGAAGCTTTCTTT
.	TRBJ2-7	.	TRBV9	CASSAHHGPMAEQYF	TGTGCCAGCAGCGCCCACCACGGACCCATGGCGGAGCAGTACTTC
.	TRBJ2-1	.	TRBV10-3	CAISMVGSTNEQFF	TGTGCCATCAGTATGGTAGGTTCTACTAATGAGCAGTTCTTC
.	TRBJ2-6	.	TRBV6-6	CASSYGAAGANVLTF	TGTGCCAGCAGTTACGGGGCCGCTGGGGCCAACGTCCTGACTTTC
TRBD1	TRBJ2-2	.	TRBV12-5	CASGSTGQAYTGELFF	TGTGCTAGTGGTTCAACGGGACAGGCGTACACCGGGGAGCTGTTTTTT
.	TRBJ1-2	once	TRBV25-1	CASSDPSYGYTF	TGTGCCAGCAGTGATCCTAGCTATGGCTACACCTTC
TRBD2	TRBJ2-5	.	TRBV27	CASSFGMASGTVGTQYF	TGTGCCAGCAGTTTCGGTATGGCTAGCGGTACAGTTGGGACCCAGTACTTC
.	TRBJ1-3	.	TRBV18	CASSRDTSGNTIYF	TGTGCCAGCTCACGGGACACCTCTGGAAACACCATATATTTT
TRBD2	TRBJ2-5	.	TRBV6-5	CASSYSGGSIETQYF	TGTGCCAGCAGTTACTCGGGCGGGAGTATAGAGACCCAGTACTTC
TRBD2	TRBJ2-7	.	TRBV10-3	CAISARTSGSYEQYF	TGTGCCATCAGTGCTCGGACTAGCGGGAGCTACGAGCAGTACTTC
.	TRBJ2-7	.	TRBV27	CASTPLGTGNSYEQYF	TGTGCCAGCACACCACTCGGAACAGGGAACTCCTACGAGCAGTACTTC
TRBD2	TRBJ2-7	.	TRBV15	CATLMGGSTSYEQYF	TGTGCCACTCTAATGGGCGGGAGTACTTCCTACGAGCAGTACTTC
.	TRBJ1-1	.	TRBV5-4	CASSFHPIPNTEAFF	TGTGCCAGCAGCTTTCATCCGATACCAAACACTGAAGCTTTCTTT
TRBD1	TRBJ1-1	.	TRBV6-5	CASSPLTGVNTEAFF	TGTGCCAGCAGTCCCCTGACAGGGGTGAACACTGAAGCTTTCTTT
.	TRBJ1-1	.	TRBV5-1	CASSLATRENTEAFF	TGCGCCAGCAGCTTGGCAACCCGGGAGAACACTGAAGCTTTCTTT
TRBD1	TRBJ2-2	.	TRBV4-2	CASSRKPGQGTTGELFF	TGTGCCAGCAGCCGAAAGCCAGGACAGGGAACCACCGGGGAGCTGTTTTTT
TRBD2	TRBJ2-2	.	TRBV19	CASLGLATGELFF	TGTGCCAGTCTGGGACTAGCAACCGGGGAGCTGTTTTTT
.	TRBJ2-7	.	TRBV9	CASSVASGPPYEQYF	TGTGCCAGCAGCGTAGCTTCGGGACCGCCTTACGAGCAGTACTTC
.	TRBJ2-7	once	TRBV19	CASSKPGPSYEQYF	TGTGCCAGTAGTAAACCGGGACCCTCCTACGAGCAGTACTTC
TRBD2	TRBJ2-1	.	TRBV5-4	CASSFPGLAGDNEQFF	TGTGCCAGCAGCTTTCCCGGACTAGCGGGCGACAATGAGCAGTTCTTC
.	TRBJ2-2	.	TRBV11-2	CASSLISTGELFF	TGTGCCAGCAGCTTAATTTCCACCGGGGAGCTGTTTTTT
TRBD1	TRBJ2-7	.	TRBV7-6	CASSFFYDRGCCYEQYF	TGTGCCAGCAGCTTTTTCTACGACAGGGGATGCTGCTACGAGCAGTACTTC
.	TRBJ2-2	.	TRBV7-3	CASSLTGYTGELFF	TGTGCCAGCAGCTTAACAGGTTACACCGGGGAGCTGTTTTTT
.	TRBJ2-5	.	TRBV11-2	CASSPLGGTQYF	TGTGCCAGCAGCCCGCTAGGCGGGACCCAGTACTTC
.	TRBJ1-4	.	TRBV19	CASSSTGTRGEKLFF	TGTGCCAGTAGCTCTACCGGGACACGGGGTGAAAAACTGTTTTTT
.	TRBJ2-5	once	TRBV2	CASMERGETQYF	TGTGCCAGCATGGAGAGGGGGGAGACCCAGTACTTC
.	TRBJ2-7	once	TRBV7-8	CASTRGGYYEQYF	TGTGCCAGCACCAGGGGCGGTTACTACGAGCAGTACTTC
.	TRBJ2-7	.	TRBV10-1	CASRIGGPGDEQYF	TGCGCCAGCCGGATCGGTGGGCCGGGTGACGAGCAGTACTTC
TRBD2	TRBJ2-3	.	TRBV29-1	CSVAGTTTDTQYF	TGCAGCGTCGCAGGGACTACCACAGATACGCAGTATTTT
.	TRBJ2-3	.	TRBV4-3	CASSHDDGRTQYF	TGCGCCAGCAGCCATGACGACGGGCGTACGCAGTATTTT
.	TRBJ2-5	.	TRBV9	CASSGRRGNYGETQYF	TGTGCCAGCAGCGGCCGCAGGGGAAATTATGGGGAGACCCAGTACTTC
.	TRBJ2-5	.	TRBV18	CASSPTQGQWINF	TGTGCCAGCTCACCTACTCAAGGGCAGTGGATTAACTTC
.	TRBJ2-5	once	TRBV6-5	CASSSRFGRQETQYF	TGTGCCAGCAGTTCTCGCTTTGGTCGTCAAGAGACCCAGTACTTC